The clone carrying this T cell receptor (beta chain) was seen repeatedly, ten times or more. This sample stems from a study of T cells after yellow fever vaccination. In TCRdb, the 5' RACE reads were re-called with MiXCR into one record per CDR3 protein. Among 85,000 to 100,000 distinct CDR3 sequences listed, 4.5% to 6% were seen once. The sequencing here drew on CD8+ T cells sorted from PBMCs, taken 10 days after the yellow fever booster vaccination. The sequence was obtained from a man between 18 and 35 years old who received the YFV17D yellow fever vaccine.

The CDR3 sequence is CASQGRREAFF. CDR3 sequence (DNA): TGTGCCTCCCAGGGGCGGCGGGAAGCTTTCTTT. This sequence joins TRBV10-3 and TRBJ1-1; the D gene is possibly TRBD1 (6 bases). This CDR3 is 11 amino acids long. Germline CDR1 reads ENHRY; CDR2 reads SYGVKD. V shed 11 bases and J shed 8 bases, with 15 bases lying between them.